This is a list of T cell receptor beta chains from one sample in a study of blood T cell repertoires in COVID-19. The protocol was immunoSEQ multiplex PCR, while the TCRdb copy is restricted to in-frame clones and leaves out a portion. This sample has a few hundred thousand clones, with approximately 91% found just once. The material sequenced was peripheral blood. The receptor set was obtained from a person between 18 and 30 years old with COVID-19, enrolled during active disease. CDR3s include the opening cysteine and the closing phenylalanine or tryptophan. The order of the fields is J gene, V gene, D gene, clone size, CDR3 DNA, CDR3 protein. D genes are given only for firm matches. Clone sizes are given selectively: once, few, many, or a class where the clone is expanded.

TRBJ2-7 | TRBV28 | - | - | TGTGCCAGCCCTCCCCCGGGATCGAAAACCCACTACGAGCAGTACTTC | CASPPPGSKTHYEQYF
TRBJ2-5 | TRBV15 | TRBD1 | - | TGTGCCACCACCCCCGGACAGGGGTTCGGGTTTGGAGAGACCCAGTACTTC | CATTPGQGFGFGETQYF
TRBJ1-1 | TRBV18 | TRBD1 | - | TGTGCCAGCTCCCCCGGACAGGGTGGGGGGAACACTGAAGCTTTCTTT | CASSPGQGGGNTEAFF
TRBJ2-1 | TRBV7-9 | TRBD2 | - | TGTGCCAGCAGCTTAAGCGGGAGCTCCTACAATGAGCAGTTCTTC | CASSLSGSSYNEQFF
TRBJ2-1 | TRBV9 | TRBD2 | once | TGTGCCAGCAGCCCGAGGTTGGGGACTAGCGCTTACAATGAGCAGTTCTTC | CASSPRLGTSAYNEQFF
TRBJ2-3 | TRBV6-5 | - | - | TGTGCCAGCAGTTACTCGCTGGGGCCAGATACGCAGTATTTT | CASSYSLGPDTQYF
TRBJ1-2 | TRBV2 | - | once | TGTGCCAGCAGTGCACAGGACTATGGCTACACCTTC | CASSAQDYGYTF
TRBJ2-7 | TRBV5-4 | TRBD2 | - | TGTGCCAGCAGCTTAACGCGGGGGAGTACCTACGAGCAGTACTTC | CASSLTRGSTYEQYF
TRBJ2-1 | TRBV28 | - | - | TGTGCCAGCAGTTTCAACTACAATGAGCAGTTCTTC | CASSFNYNEQFF
TRBJ2-7 | TRBV28 | - | - | TGTGCCAGCAAAACCGCCCAGGGTGGCGAGCAGTACTTC | CASKTAQGGEQYF
TRBJ2-7 | TRBV7-9 | TRBD2 | - | TGTGCCAGCAGCGCGACTAGCGAGAGCTCCTACGAGCAGTACTTC | CASSATSESSYEQYF
TRBJ1-1 | TRBV11-2 | - | - | TGTGCCAGCAGCTTAAATGTCGGGTTACCCAACACTGAAGCTTTCTTT | CASSLNVGLPNTEAFF
TRBJ1-5 | TRBV4-3 | - | - | TGCGCCAGCAGCCCCAGGGATTACGATCAGCCCCAGCATTTT | CASSPRDYDQPQHF
TRBJ1-4 | TRBV2 | - | - | TGTGCCAGCAGTACGGGGCAGGGAGGTGAAAAACTGTTTTTT | CASSTGQGGEKLFF
TRBJ2-3 | TRBV7-9 | - | - | TGTGCCAGCATCCCTGGGGGGATAACAGATACGCAGTATTTT | CASIPGGITDTQYF
TRBJ2-2 | TRBV5-5 | TRBD1 | - | TGTGCCAGCAGCGGGAACGCCGGGACAGGGGGTACCGGGGAGCTGTTTTTT | CASSGNAGTGGTGELFF
TRBJ2-1 | TRBV6-2/TRBV6-3 | - | - | TGTGCCAGCAGTTACTCAGGGGGAGGGGTCAATGAGCAGTTCTTC | CASSYSGGGVNEQFF
TRBJ2-3 | TRBV24-1 | - | - | TGTGCCACCAGTGCTGACAGAACTACGCAGTATTTT | CATSADRTTQYF
TRBJ2-3 | TRBV4-3 | - | - | TGCGCCAGCAGCCACCTAATCACAGATACGCAGTATTTT | CASSHLITDTQYF
TRBJ1-6 | TRBV2 | TRBD1 | - | TGTGCCAGCAGTGACCAGGGGGGCTATAATTCACCCCTCCACTTT | CASSDQGGYNSPLHF
TRBJ2-5 | TRBV5-8 | - | - | TGTGCCAGCAGCTTGGAGGTAGCACAAGAGACCCAGTACTTC | CASSLEVAQETQYF
TRBJ1-6 | TRBV9 | - | - | TGTGCCAGCAGCGTAGCAGGGGTGGATTCACCCCTCCACTTT | CASSVAGVDSPLHF
TRBJ2-6 | TRBV19 | TRBD1 | - | TGTGCCAGTAGTAACCGACAGGGGTTGGGGGCCAACGTCCTGACTTTC | CASSNRQGLGANVLTF
TRBJ2-5 | TRBV3-1/TRBV3-2 | TRBD2 | - | TGTGCCAGCAGCCAAGCTGTCCTTGCGGGAGTAGTGCAAGAGACCCAGTACTTC | CASSQAVLAGVVQETQYF
TRBJ1-1 | TRBV7-9 | TRBD1 | - | TGTGCCAGCAGCCATACTAGGACAGGGACCACTGAAGCTTTCTTT | CASSHTRTGTTEAFF
TRBJ1-2 | TRBV10-3 | - | - | TGTGCCATCGGAGTAGCCCAGGGAGGGGGCTATGGCTACACCTTC | CAIGVAQGGGYGYTF
TRBJ1-3 | TRBV19 | - | - | TGTGCCAGTCGCGAATATGAGAGAACCATATATTTT | CASREYERTIYF
TRBJ2-1 | TRBV7-9 | TRBD2 | once | TGTGCCAGCAGCTTAGCCAGCGGGGCGTACAATGAGCAGTTCTTC | CASSLASGAYNEQFF
TRBJ1-1 | TRBV5-6 | - | - | TGTGCCAGCAGCTACGACACTTACACTGAAGCTTTCTTT | CASSYDTYTEAFF
TRBJ2-7 | TRBV3-1/TRBV3-2 | TRBD2 | - | TGTGCCAGTCAAGGGTTAGCGGGCCAGTCCTACGAGCAGTACTTC | CASQGLAGQSYEQYF
TRBJ2-3 | TRBV5-1 | TRBD1 | - | TGCGCCAGCAGCTCCGGGACAGGGGGGAGAGATACGCAGTATTTT | CASSSGTGGRDTQYF
TRBJ2-5 | TRBV4-2 | TRBD2 | - | TGTGCCAGCAGCCAAGGCCCTCTAGCGGAAGAGACCCAGTACTTC | CASSQGPLAEETQYF
TRBJ2-3 | TRBV27 | TRBD2 | - | TGTGCCCGGCGGGGGGAGCGTGCAGATACGCAGTATTTT | CARRGERADTQYF
TRBJ2-7 | TRBV27 | TRBD1 | - | TGTGCCAGCAGTTCTACGGGACAGGGGACCTACGAGCAGTACTTC | CASSSTGQGTYEQYF
TRBJ2-1 | TRBV24-1 | - | few | TGTGCCACCAGTGACCCGCGAGGCTCTGGCGATTACAATGAGCAGTTCTTC | CATSDPRGSGDYNEQFF
TRBJ2-7 | TRBV7-8 | - | - | TGTGCCAGCAGCTTAGTAGGGGCCGGTTTTGCCGAGCAGTACTTC | CASSLVGAGFAEQYF
TRBJ2-3 | TRBV27 | - | - | TGTGCCAGCAGTTTATCGGAGGCAGATACGCAGTATTTT | CASSLSEADTQYF